The source of this T cell receptor (beta chain) is a study of blood T cell repertoires in COVID-19. Overall study context: Samples representing acute and convalescent COVID-19 were sourced from the United States, Italy and Spain. PBMCs, B-cell-depleted T cells, or T cells were the source of the cDNA or gDNA that made up the material.

As handled by the study authors: Scientists estimated how many nucleated cells there were by amplifying reference gene primers. Repertoires were generated with immunoSEQ multiplex PCR, while TCRdb's copy carries only in-frame clones and drops some. V and J calls and clone size come straight from that table; D and trimming were deduced from the DNA. This repertoire shows more than 200,000 clones, about 91% found once; its top ten account for roughly 6%. This CDR3 has 16 amino acids. The junction had 2 bases not matched to a gene; V was cut back by 2 bases and J by 1 base. Germline V gene data show CDR1 as LGHNA and CDR2 as YNFKEQ.

This TCR was recovered from a woman aged 30 to 39 with COVID-19, enrolled during active disease. The V call is TRBV4-2, the J call TRBJ2-2, with TRBD2 matching over 9 bases. The sample consisted of peripheral blood. The CDR3 coding sequence is TGTGCCAGCAGCCAAAGCGGGGGGAAGAACACCGGGGAGCTGTTTTTT. This codes for CASSQSGGKNTGELFF.